The subject of this entry is one T cell receptor (beta chain). The data belong to a study of blood T cell repertoires in COVID-19. Overall study context: Donors in the United States, Italy and Spain gave samples during acute or convalescent COVID-19. PBMCs, B-cell-depleted T cells, or T cells provided the cDNA or gDNA that made up the material.

Original methodology: The assay estimated nucleated cells by amplifying reference gene primers. Sequencing used immunoSEQ multiplex PCR; TCRdb keeps in-frame clones, though not all of them. That table gives V, J and clone size, and the DNA gave D and trimming. In the table there are more than 70,000 clones, around 86% of which are singletons. The CDR3 sequence is 13 residues long. The V gene's germline CDR1 is SEHNR and CDR2 FQNEAQ (reference sequence). V was trimmed by 2 bases and J by 3 bases, leaving 8 bases between them. Sequencing input: peripheral blood. The receptor was isolated from a man in his sixties with acute or convalescent COVID-19. The gene calls are TRBV7-9 and TRBJ2-7; unclear D gene. CDR3 amino acids: CASSLSPSYEQYF. The CDR3 coding sequence is TGTGCCAGCAGCTTATCCCCTAGCTACGAGCAGTACTTC.